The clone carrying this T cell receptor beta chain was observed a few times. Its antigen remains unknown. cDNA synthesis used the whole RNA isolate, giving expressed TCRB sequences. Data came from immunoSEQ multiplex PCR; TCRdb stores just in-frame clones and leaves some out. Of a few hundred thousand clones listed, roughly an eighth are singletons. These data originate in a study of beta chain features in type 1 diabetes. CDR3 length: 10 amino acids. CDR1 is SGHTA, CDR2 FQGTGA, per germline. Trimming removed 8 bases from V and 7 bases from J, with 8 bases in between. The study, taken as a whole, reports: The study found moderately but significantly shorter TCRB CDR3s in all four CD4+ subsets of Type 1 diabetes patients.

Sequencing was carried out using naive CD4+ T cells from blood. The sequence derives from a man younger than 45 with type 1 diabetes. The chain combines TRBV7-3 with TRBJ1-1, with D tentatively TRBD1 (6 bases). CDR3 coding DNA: TGTGCCAGCTTCAGGGGTGAAGCTTTCTTT. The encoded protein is CASFRGEAFF.